This TCR beta chain was found in a study of T cell responses to AZD1222 COVID-19 vaccine. The overall study: Some second doses came at about 4 weeks and others at about 12 weeks; these were pooled. General study points: AZD1222 recipients seropositive at baseline numbered only five to seven. Females outnumbered males among donors, who were mostly white British; clonal diversity was possibly underestimated. Spike regions recognized by vaccine-associated CD4 TCRs spanned the protein, led by 160-218 and 743-854.

The germline gives CDR1 SNHLY, CDR2 FYNNEI. Trimming took 3 bases from V and 4 from J, leaving 12 bases between them. CDR3 length: 14 amino acids. On this clone itself: What it recognizes is unknown.

Libraries were prepared by immunoSEQ multiplex PCR; TCRdb keeps only in-frame clonotypes and omits some of them. Among some 150,000 clones listed, about 92% were seen once. This TCR was sampled from an adult in good health. The rearrangement links TRBV2 to TRBJ1-2; D not resolved. The sample was peripheral blood, taken on day 0 of AZD1222 vaccination. CDR3 in DNA: TGTGCCAGCAGTGACCGACTCAGGACCTATGGCTACACCTTC. Translating gives CASSDRLRTYGYTF.